A selection of T cell receptor beta chains follows, all from one sample in a study of breast tumors, draining lymph nodes, adjacent tissues. A single record per CDR3 protein comes from TCRdb applying MiXCR to the multiplex PCR reads. The sample includes about 66,000 distinct CDR3 sequences, approximately 40% seen only once; the top ten take roughly 9%. What was sequenced was breast tumor tissue. These receptors were taken from a female donor with breast cancer. Some clones in this sample may be carry-over from other donors' samples. Both conserved end residues are part of each CDR3. The D gene is left open where the match is weak. For some rows the clone size is stated as once, few or many, or as a class when expanded; others skip it.

V gene,J gene,D gene,clone size,CDR3 DNA,CDR3 protein
TRBV7-9,TRBJ1-1,NA,NA,TGTGCCAGCAGCTTTTTTAAGACTGAAGCTTTCTTT,CASSFFKTEAFF
TRBV3-1,TRBJ2-1,NA,many,TGTGCCAGCAGCCGTTCAGGGCTCGGTGAGCAGTTCTTC,CASSRSGLGEQFF
TRBV4-1,TRBJ1-3,NA,NA,TGCGCCAGCTCCGGACTAGCGGGGGACACCATATATTTT,CASSGLAGDTIYF
TRBV12-3/TRBV12-4,TRBJ1-1,NA,many,TGTGCCAGCAGTTTACTGTCGTGGCAGGAAGCTTTCTTT,CASSLLSWQEAFF
TRBV11-2,TRBJ2-3,NA,NA,TGTGCCAGCAGCTTAGACTTAGATACGCAGTATTTT,CASSLDLDTQYF
TRBV29-1,TRBJ2-1,NA,NA,TGCAGCTTAGCATACAATGAGCAGTTCTTC,CSLAYNEQFF
TRBV20-1,TRBJ1-5,NA,once,TGCAGTGCTAGAGATGGGGATTTCTACGAGCAGTATCAGCCCCAGCATTTT,CSARDGDFYEQYQPQHF
TRBV3-1,TRBJ2-1,TRBD2,many,TGTGCCAGCAGCCAAGGGACTAGCGGGAGGGCCTACAATGAGCAGTTCTTC,CASSQGTSGRAYNEQFF
TRBV20-1,TRBJ2-1,TRBD2,many,TGCAGTGCTAGAGCCTATCGGAATAGCGGGAGTTTGCTCAATGAGCAGTTCTTC,CSARAYRNSGSLLNEQFF
TRBV2,TRBJ1-5,NA,NA,TGTGCCAGCAGCCCAGATAAGGGTTTTCTTCAGCATTTT,CASSPDKGFLQHF
TRBV20-1,TRBJ2-7,NA,many,TGCAGTGCTAGAGTGTCTTCAAGCTCCTACGAGCAGTACTTC,CSARVSSSSYEQYF
TRBV6-2/TRBV6-3,TRBJ1-2,NA,NA,TGTGCCAGCAAGCGACAGGCAAGAGCTAACTATGGCTACACCTTC,CASKRQARANYGYTF
TRBV30,TRBJ1-2,NA,many,TGTGCCTTGGAGGAGGTCAGGGATTTATCATGGGGCTATGGCTACACCTTC,CALEEVRDLSWGYGYTF
TRBV14,TRBJ2-2,NA,NA,TGTGCCAGCAGCCAAGTCCGGGGAGGGAACACCGGGGAGCTGTTTTTT,CASSQVRGGNTGELFF
TRBV12-3/TRBV12-4,TRBJ2-2,NA,many,TGTGCCAGCAGTTATTGGGCTAAGAACACCGGGGAGCTGTTTTTT,CASSYWAKNTGELFF
TRBV3-1,TRBJ1-2,NA,many,TGTGCCAGCAGCCAAGGATCAAACTATGGCTACACCTTC,CASSQGSNYGYTF
TRBV9,TRBJ1-3,NA,many,TGTGCCAGCAGCGTATGGGGACTATCTGGAAACACCATATATTTT,CASSVWGLSGNTIYF
TRBV6-5,TRBJ1-2,NA,NA,TGTGCCAGCAGTTACTTGTGGGGGGGAGGGAAAAATGGCTACACCTTC,CASSYLWGGGKNGYTF
TRBV7-9,TRBJ2-5,NA,many,TGTGCCAGCAGCTTAAAGGTCGTTGGGGTTGAGACCCAGTACTTC,CASSLKVVGVETQYF
TRBV20-1,TRBJ1-2,NA,medium-sized,TGCAGTGCTAGTCGGACTAACTATGGCTACACCTTC,CSASRTNYGYTF
TRBV7-3,TRBJ2-7,NA,NA,TGTGCCAGCAGCTTAATAGGCGGGAATCCCTTGTACGAGCAGTACTTC,CASSLIGGNPLYEQYF
TRBV5-6,TRBJ2-7,TRBD2,NA,TGTGCCAGCAGCTTGGGACTAGCCACCTACGAGCAGTACTTC,CASSLGLATYEQYF
TRBV7-9,TRBJ2-7,TRBD1,many,TGTGCCAGCAGCTTAGCCCGGCAGGGGGCGAACCTCCCCTACGAGCAGTACTTC,CASSLARQGANLPYEQYF
TRBV9,TRBJ2-3,NA,NA,TGTGCCAGCAGCGAGTCCACGGGGGAAACAGATACGCAGTATTTT,CASSESTGETDTQYF
TRBV12-5,TRBJ2-5,NA,NA,TGTGCTAGTGGTTTGGGAGGAAAGACCCAGTACTTC,CASGLGGKTQYF
TRBV18,TRBJ2-3,NA,many,TGTGCCAGCTCACCTAGGGCTCCGCAGTATTTT,CASSPRAPQYF
TRBV7-8,TRBJ2-7,TRBD2,many,TGTGCCAGCAGCTTATATAGCGGGGGGTTCTCCTACGAGCAGTACTTC,CASSLYSGGFSYEQYF
TRBV6-5,TRBJ2-7,NA,many,TGTGCCAGCAGTCTCTCTCTCTCCCCCCTTTCCTACGAGCAGTACTTC,CASSLSLSPLSYEQYF
TRBV5-6,TRBJ2-7,NA,NA,TGTGCCAGCAGCCGAGCCTACGAGCAGTACTTC,CASSRAYEQYF
TRBV6-6,TRBJ1-2,NA,NA,TGTGCCAGCAGTTACTTGTACATTCCAAGTGAGACAGGAAACTATGGCTACACCTTC,CASSYLYIPSETGNYGYTF
TRBV6-2/TRBV6-3,TRBJ2-3,TRBD1,NA,TGTGCCAGCAGTTACTCGGACAGGGGGCAGTACACAGATACGCAGTATTTT,CASSYSDRGQYTDTQYF
TRBV7-9,TRBJ1-4,NA,NA,TGTGCCAGCAGCTTAGGAGGGAAAGCTAATGGGAAACTGTTTTTT,CASSLGGKANGKLFF
TRBV30,TRBJ1-2,NA,NA,TGTGCCTGGAGTGTACTAAGAGACTATGGCTACACCTTC,CAWSVLRDYGYTF
TRBV6-5,TRBJ1-4,NA,NA,TGTGCCAGCAGGAGGGCGGTGAACACTAATGAAAAACTGTTTTTT,CASRRAVNTNEKLFF
TRBV20-1,TRBJ2-3,TRBD2,NA,TGCAGTGCTAGGGGACTAGCGGGAGGAGCAGATACGCAGTATTTT,CSARGLAGGADTQYF
TRBV25-1,TRBJ1-5,NA,NA,TGTGCCAGCGTTGCGGGACAAGCAGGTCAGCCCCAGCATTTT,CASVAGQAGQPQHF
TRBV10-3,TRBJ2-3,NA,many,TGTGCCATCAGTGAGTCGAAGGGGAGCGGTACAGATACGCAGTATTTT,CAISESKGSGTDTQYF
TRBV6-5,TRBJ1-2,NA,many,TGTGCCAGCAGTACCGACATCTGGACGACTATAGGATACACCTTC,CASSTDIWTTIGYTF
TRBV30,TRBJ1-5,NA,many,TGTGCCTGGAGTGAGGGACACAATAGCAATCAGCCCCAGCATTTT,CAWSEGHNSNQPQHF
TRBV2,TRBJ2-4,NA,NA,TGTGCCTACAGAGCCGGGATAGGGTTGAAAAACATTCAGTACTTC,CAYRAGIGLKNIQYF
TRBV28,TRBJ1-1,NA,NA,TGTGCCAGCACCCATCAGAGGACAGCTGACATCTACACTGAAGCTTTCTTT,CASTHQRTADIYTEAFF
TRBV6-1,TRBJ2-3,TRBD2,many,TGTGCCAGCACAGCCAGGACTAGCGGGGGGGGAAGCACAGATACGCAGTATTTT,CASTARTSGGGSTDTQYF
TRBV6-6,TRBJ2-3,TRBD2,NA,TGTGCCAGCACACCTGGGTTTAGCGGGACGGATACGCAGTATTTT,CASTPGFSGTDTQYF
TRBV19,TRBJ2-7,NA,NA,NA,CASSIRAGTEAFFGQALSYEQYF
TRBV19,TRBJ2-1,TRBD2,NA,TGTGCCAGTAGTATAGAACCCCCGGGACTAGCGGACGTCTCCTACACTGAGCAGTTCTTC,CASSIEPPGLADVSYTEQFF
TRBV6-2/TRBV6-3,TRBJ1-1,NA,few,TGTGCCAGCAGGTACCTAGGCTCAACCGTGGCTGAAGCTTTCTTT,CASRYLGSTVAEAFF
TRBV19,TRBJ2-3,TRBD2,once,TGTGCCAGCAGTATAGCTAGCGGGGGGCAGTACACAGATACGCAGTATTTT,CASSIASGGQYTDTQYF
TRBV12-3/TRBV12-4,TRBJ1-4,NA,many,TGTGCCAGCAGAAGGGGGACTACTAATGAAAAACTGTTTTTT,CASRRGTTNEKLFF
TRBV4-1,TRBJ2-2,NA,NA,TGCGCCAGCAGCCAAACGCGCCAGGGTCCCCAGGGCTGTGCGAACACCGGGGAGCTGTTTTTT,CASSQTRQGPQGCANTGELFF
TRBV4-2,TRBJ2-5,NA,many,TGTGCCAGCAGCCAGACAGAGGGGCTAGGGACCCAGTACTTC,CASSQTEGLGTQYF
TRBV7-7,TRBJ2-5,TRBD2,NA,TGTGCTAGCAGTCCCACTAGCGCGGGCGGGGAGACCCAGTACTTC,CASSPTSAGGETQYF
TRBV27,TRBJ2-7,NA,few,TGTGCCAGCAGTTTCGGTGAGGGACCCTACGAGCAGTACTTC,CASSFGEGPYEQYF
TRBV6-5,TRBJ2-7,TRBD1,many,TGTGCCAGCAGGCCCCGGGACAGGGCCTACGAGCAGTACTTC,CASRPRDRAYEQYF
TRBV9,TRBJ2-2,NA,NA,TGTGCCAGCAGGAGAGGCCTCACCAGGGAGCTGTTTTTT,CASRRGLTRELFF
TRBV2,TRBJ1-1,NA,many,TGTGCCAGACAGGGTCGTTTTGCTTTCTTT,CARQGRFAFF
TRBV7-8,TRBJ1-6,NA,NA,TGTGCCAGCAGCTCAGGACCCCAGAGCTCCTATAATTCACCCCTCCACTTT,CASSSGPQSSYNSPLHF
TRBV4-2,TRBJ1-1,NA,NA,TGTGCCAGCAGCCAAGATAAGGGACGGGTGAACACTGAAGCTTTCTTT,CASSQDKGRVNTEAFF